This T cell receptor (beta chain) was captured in a study of OX40 agonist ivuxolimab in advanced cancers. Study as a whole: With ivuxolimab, an agonistic anti-OX40 (CD134) antibody, patients were treated. Broader study findings: Among patients with partial responses at 0.1-3.0 mg/kg, clonal expansion was among the lowest.

Using immunoSEQ multiplex PCR, the repertoire was profiled, and TCRdb retains in-frame clones only, with some absent. The sample has roughly 45,000 clones; around 85% are singletons. The V gene lost 3 bases and the J gene lost 6 bases, with 14 bases spanning the gap. CDR3 length equals 14 residues. Germline assignment: CDR1 SEHNR and CDR2 FQNEAQ (reference sequence). This clone was counted a single time. What it binds is unknown. The clonotype was recovered from an adult with an advanced solid tumor such as melanoma, head and neck, liver or kidney cancer. The starting material was CD4+ or CD8+ T cells sorted from blood, obtained in a trial of the OX40 agonist ivuxolimab. The chain has TRBV7-9 and TRBJ1-2; no reliable D call. Here the CDR3 DNA reads TGTGCCAGCAGCTTGGGCCAGGTCGAGGATGGCTACACCTTC. Encoded protein: CASSLGQVEDGYTF.